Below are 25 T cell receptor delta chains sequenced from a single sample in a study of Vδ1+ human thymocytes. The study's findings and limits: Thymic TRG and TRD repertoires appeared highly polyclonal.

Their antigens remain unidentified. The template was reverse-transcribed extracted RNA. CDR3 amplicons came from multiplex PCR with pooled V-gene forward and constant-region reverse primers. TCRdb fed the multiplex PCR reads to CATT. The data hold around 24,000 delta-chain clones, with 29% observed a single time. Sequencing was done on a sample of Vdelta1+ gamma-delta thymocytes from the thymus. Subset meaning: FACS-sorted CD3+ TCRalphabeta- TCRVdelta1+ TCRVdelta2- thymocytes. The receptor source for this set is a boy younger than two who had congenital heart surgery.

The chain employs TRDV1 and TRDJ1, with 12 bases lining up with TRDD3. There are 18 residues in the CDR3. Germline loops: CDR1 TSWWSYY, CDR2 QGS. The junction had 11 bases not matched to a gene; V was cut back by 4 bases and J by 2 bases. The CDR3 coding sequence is TGTGCTCTTGGGGCCCCTACTGGGGGATACTCGTCGACCGATAAACTCATCTTT. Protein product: CALGAPTGGYSSTDKLIF.

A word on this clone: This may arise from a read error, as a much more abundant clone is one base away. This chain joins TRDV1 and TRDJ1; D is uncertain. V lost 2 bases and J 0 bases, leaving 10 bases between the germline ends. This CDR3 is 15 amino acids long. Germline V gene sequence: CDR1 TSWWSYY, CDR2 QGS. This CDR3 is CALGERHVYTDKLIF. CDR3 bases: TGTGCTCTTGGGGAAAGACATGTCTACACCGATAAACTCATCTTT.

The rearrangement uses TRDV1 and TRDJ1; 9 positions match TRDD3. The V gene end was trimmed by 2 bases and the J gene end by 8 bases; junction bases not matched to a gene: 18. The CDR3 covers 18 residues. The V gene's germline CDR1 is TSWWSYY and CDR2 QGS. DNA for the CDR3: TGTGCTCTTGGGGAAAGTTCGTCCTACGTACTGGGGGAGTCAAAACTCATCTTT. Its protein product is CALGESSSYVLGESKLIF.

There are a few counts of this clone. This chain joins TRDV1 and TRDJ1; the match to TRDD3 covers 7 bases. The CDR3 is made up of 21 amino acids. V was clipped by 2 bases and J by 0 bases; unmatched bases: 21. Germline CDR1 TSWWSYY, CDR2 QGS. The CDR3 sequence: CALGEVPRRLLGTKYTDKLIF. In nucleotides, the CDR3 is TGTGCTCTTGGGGAAGTTCCACGCCGTTTACTGGGGACTAAGTACACCGATAAACTCATCTTT.

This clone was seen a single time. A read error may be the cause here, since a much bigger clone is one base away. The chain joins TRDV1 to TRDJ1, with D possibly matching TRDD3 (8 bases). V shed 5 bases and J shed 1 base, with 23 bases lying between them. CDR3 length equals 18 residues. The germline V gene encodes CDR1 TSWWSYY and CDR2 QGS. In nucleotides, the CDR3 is TGTGCTCTTGGGAACCTTCCTCCCTCTACTGGGGGCACCGATAAACTCATCTTT. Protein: CALGNLPPSTGGTDKLIF.

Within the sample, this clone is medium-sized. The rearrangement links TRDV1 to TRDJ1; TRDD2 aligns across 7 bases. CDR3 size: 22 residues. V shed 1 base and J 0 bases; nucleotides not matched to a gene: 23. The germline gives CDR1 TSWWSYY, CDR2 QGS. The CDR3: CALGEPNSYLNTPIWYTDKLIF. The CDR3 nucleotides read TGTGCTCTTGGGGAACCCAATTCCTACCTGAATACGCCGATATGGTACACCGATAAACTCATCTTT.

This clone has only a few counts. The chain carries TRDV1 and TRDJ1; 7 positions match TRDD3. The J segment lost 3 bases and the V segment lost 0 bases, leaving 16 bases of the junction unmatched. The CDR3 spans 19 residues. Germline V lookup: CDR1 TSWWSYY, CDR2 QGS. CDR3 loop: CALGELVNSIGILADKLIF. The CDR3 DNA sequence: TGTGCTCTTGGGGAACTTGTCAACTCCATCGGGATACTCGCCGATAAACTCATCTTT.

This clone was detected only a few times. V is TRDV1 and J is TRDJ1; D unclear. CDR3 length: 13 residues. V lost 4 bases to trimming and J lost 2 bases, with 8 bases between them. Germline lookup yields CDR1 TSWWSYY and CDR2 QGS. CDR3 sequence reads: CALGVSGTDKLIF. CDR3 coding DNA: TGTGCTCTTGGGGTCAGCGGGACCGATAAACTCATCTTT.

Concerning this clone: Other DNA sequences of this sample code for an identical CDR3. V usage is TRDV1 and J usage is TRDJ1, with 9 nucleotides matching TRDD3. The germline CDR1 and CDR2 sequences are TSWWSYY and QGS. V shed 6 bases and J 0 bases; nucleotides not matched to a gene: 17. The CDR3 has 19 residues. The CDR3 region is CALGTYWGTHPLYTDKLIF. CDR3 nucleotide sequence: TGTGCTCTTGGTACGTACTGGGGGACACATCCCCTCTACACCGATAAACTCATCTTT.

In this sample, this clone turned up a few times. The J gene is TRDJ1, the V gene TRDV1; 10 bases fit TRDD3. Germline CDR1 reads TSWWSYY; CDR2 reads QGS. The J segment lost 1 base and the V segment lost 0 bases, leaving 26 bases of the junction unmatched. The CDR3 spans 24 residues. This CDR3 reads CALGELRFSGNLTGGFEGTDKLIF. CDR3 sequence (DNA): TGTGCTCTTGGGGAACTCCGGTTTTCGGGGAACCTTACTGGGGGATTCGAGGGCACCGATAAACTCATCTTT.

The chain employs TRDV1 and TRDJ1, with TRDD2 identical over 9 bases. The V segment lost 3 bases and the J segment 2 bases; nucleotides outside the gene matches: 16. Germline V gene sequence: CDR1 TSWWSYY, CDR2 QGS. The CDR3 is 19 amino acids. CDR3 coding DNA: TGTGCTCTTGGGGAGAGCCTTCCTACTGAACTGGGGAGTACCGATAAACTCATCTTT. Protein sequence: CALGESLPTELGSTDKLIF.

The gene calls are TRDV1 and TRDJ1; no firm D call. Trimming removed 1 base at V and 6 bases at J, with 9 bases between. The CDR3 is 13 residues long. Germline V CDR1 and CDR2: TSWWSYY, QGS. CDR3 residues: CALGEPLQNKLIF. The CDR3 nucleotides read TGTGCTCTTGGGGAACCACTACAGAATAAACTCATCTTT.

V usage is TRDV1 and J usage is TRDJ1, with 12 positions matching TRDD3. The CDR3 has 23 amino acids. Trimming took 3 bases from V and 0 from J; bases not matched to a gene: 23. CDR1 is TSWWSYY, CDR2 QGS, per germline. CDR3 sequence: CALGEGSTGSTGGYFQYTDKLIF. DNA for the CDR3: TGTGCTCTTGGGGAGGGATCTACAGGCTCTACTGGGGGATACTTCCAGTACACCGATAAACTCATCTTT.

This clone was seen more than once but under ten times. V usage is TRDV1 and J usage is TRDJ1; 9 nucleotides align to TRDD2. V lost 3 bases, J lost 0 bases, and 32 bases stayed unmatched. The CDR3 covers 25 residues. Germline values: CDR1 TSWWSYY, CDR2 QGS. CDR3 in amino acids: CALGDQGPSYVWWGPRRVYTDKLIF. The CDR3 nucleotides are TGTGCTCTTGGGGACCAGGGGCCTTCCTACGTATGGTGGGGGCCTAGGAGGGTGTACACCGATAAACTCATCTTT.

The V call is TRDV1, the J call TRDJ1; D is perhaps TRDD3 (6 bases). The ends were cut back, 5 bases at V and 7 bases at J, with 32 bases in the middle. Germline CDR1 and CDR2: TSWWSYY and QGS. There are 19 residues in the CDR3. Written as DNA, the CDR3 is TGTGCTCTTGGGCACGGGCCGGAAGGGGATGGTCCCCGGGGGTGTAAACTCATCTTT. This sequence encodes CALGHGPEGDGPRGCKLIF.

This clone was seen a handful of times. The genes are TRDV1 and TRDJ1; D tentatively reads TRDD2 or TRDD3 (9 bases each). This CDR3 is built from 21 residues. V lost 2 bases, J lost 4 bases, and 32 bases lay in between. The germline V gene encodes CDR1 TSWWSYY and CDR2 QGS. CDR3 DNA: TGTGCTCTTGGGGAAGACCGCGCCTTCCTACGGTGGGGATACGTCTTCGATAAACTCATCTTT. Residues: CALGEDRAFLRWGYVFDKLIF.

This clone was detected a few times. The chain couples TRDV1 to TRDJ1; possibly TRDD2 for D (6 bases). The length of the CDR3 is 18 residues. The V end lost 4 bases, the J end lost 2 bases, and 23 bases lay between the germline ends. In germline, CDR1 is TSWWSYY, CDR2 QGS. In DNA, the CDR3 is TGTGCTCTTGGGGGCGGATTTCCTAGACATAAGGAGACCGATAAACTCATCTTT. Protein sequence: CALGGGFPRHKETDKLIF.

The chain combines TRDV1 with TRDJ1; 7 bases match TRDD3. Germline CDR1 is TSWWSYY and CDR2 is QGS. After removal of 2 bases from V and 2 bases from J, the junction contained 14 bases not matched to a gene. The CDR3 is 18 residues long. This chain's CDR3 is CALGETPGDLKLTDKLIF. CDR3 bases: TGTGCTCTTGGGGAAACCCCGGGGGATTTAAAATTGACCGATAAACTCATCTTT.

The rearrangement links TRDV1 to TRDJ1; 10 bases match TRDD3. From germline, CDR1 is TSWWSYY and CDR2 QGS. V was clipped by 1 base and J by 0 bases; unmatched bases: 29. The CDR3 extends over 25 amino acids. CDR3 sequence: CALGEPSRLLSPTRWGIPYTDKLIF. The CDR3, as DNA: TGTGCTCTTGGGGAACCTTCCCGACTCCTTTCCCCTACCCGATGGGGGATACCCTACACCGATAAACTCATCTTT.

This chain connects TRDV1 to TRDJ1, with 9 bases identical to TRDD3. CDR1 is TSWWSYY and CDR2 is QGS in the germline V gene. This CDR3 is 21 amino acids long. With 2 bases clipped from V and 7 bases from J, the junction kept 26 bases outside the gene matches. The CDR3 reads CALGEYPWGIGLFPGGPKLIF. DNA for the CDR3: TGTGCTCTTGGGGAATATCCCTGGGGGATCGGCTTGTTCCCAGGCGGCCCTAAACTCATCTTT.

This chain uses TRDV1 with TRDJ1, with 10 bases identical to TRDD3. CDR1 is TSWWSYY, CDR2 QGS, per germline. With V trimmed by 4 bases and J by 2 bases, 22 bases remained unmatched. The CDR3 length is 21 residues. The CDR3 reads CALGVLYSPWGIPSFTDKLIF. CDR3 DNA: TGTGCTCTTGGGGTACTTTATTCCCCATGGGGGATACCCTCTTTTACCGATAAACTCATCTTT.

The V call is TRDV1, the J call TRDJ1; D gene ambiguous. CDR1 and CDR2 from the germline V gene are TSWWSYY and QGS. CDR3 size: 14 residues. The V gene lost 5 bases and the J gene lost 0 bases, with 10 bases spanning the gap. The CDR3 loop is CALGPGGDTDKLIF. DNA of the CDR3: TGTGCTCTTGGGCCCGGTGGTGACACCGATAAACTCATCTTT.

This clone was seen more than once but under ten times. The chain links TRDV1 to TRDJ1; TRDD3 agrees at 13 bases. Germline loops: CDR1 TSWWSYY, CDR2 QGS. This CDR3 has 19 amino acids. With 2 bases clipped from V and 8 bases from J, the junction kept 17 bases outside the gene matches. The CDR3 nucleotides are TGTGCTCTTGGGGAAGGGGACGGCTTACTGGGGGATACGCCGTTAAAACTCATCTTT. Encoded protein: CALGEGDGLLGDTPLKLIF.

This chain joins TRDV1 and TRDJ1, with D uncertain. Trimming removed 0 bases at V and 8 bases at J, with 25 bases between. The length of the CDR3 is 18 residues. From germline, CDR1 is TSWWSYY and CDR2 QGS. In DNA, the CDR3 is TGTGCTCTTGGGGAACTAGCTCCTCCTTATGACTCATCGAGGAAACTCATCTTT. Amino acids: CALGELAPPYDSSRKLIF.

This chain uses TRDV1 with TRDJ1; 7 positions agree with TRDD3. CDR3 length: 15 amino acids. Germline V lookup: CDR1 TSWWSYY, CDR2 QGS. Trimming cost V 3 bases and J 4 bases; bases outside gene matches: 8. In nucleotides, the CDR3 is TGTGCTCTTGGGGATGCCCTGGGGGTGAGCGATAAACTCATCTTT. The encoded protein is CALGDALGVSDKLIF.